These 28 T cell receptor beta chains share one sample of origin, sequenced in a study of Ad26.COV2.S vaccination and SARS-CoV-2 variants. The sample's treatment: around 19 received Ad26.COV2.S at low or high dose, single or two shots; about 5 received placebo; per-sample allocation not given. After the first vaccine or placebo injection, samples were drawn on day 63. Assay used: immunoSEQ multiplex PCR; TCRdb lists only in-frame clones, some missing. Altogether around 300,000 clones are present, approximately 90% being singletons, with the ten largest covering approximately 5.9%. Here the sequenced sample was peripheral blood, taken in a trial of Ad26.COV2.S vaccine versus placebo. Source of these receptors: a person aged 18-65 years who received the Ad26.COV2.S COVID-19 vaccine or a placebo.

The chain has TRBV11-2 and TRBJ2-1, with 7 bases fitting TRBD1. In germline, CDR1 is SGHAT, CDR2 FQNNGV. V gave up 5 bases and J gave up 0 bases; unmatched junction bases: 7. The CDR3 is 16 residues long. CDR3 nucleotide sequence: TGTGCCAGCAGCCTCTCGACAGGGTCCTCCTACAATGAGCAGTTCTTC. This translates into CASSLSTGSSYNEQFF.

The DNA for the CDR3 is TGTGCCTGGAGCCGAAGGGGGGGACGCCAGCCCCAGCATTTT. Translating it yields CAWSRRGGRQPQHF. The V call is TRBV30, the J call TRBJ1-5, with D possibly matching TRBD1 (6 bases). CDR3 length: 14 amino acids. Germline V gene sequence: CDR1 GTSNPN, CDR2 SVGIG (reference sequence). Trimming pared 3 bases from V and 7 bases from J, leaving 16 bases between.

The rearrangement uses TRBV6-5 and TRBJ2-1; 10 nucleotides match TRBD1. The germline CDR1 and CDR2 sequences are MNHEY and SVGAGI. The CDR3 length is 14 residues. Unmatched junction bases numbered 9, after V lost 7 bases and J lost 9 bases. DNA for the CDR3: TGTGCCAGCACCTGGCCACGGGACAGGGGTGAGCAGTTCTTC. Amino acids: CASTWPRDRGEQFF.

V is TRBV28 and J is TRBJ2-5, with D perhaps assigned TRBD1 or TRBD2 (5 bases each). The V gene lost 5 bases and the J gene lost 1 base, with 29 bases spanning the gap. Germline CDR1 reads MDHEN; CDR2 reads SYDVKM. This CDR3 has 20 residues. CDR3 in DNA: TGTGCCAGCAGTCGCGCTGGGGGAGCCGTAGCCTACGGTCCCCAAGAGACCCAGTACTTC. Protein product: CASSRAGGAVAYGPQETQYF. The variable domain in full, with the rest retrieved from reference TRBV28 and TRBJ2-5, is DVKVTQSSRYLVKRTGEKVFLECVQDMDHENMFWYRQDPGLGLRLIYFSYDVKMKEKGDIPEGYSVSREKKERFSLILESASTNQTSMYLCASSRAGGAVAYGPQETQYFGPGTRLLVL.

The J gene is TRBJ1-3, the V gene TRBV5-6; D not certain. Between the trimmed V and J ends, which lost 0 bases and 0 bases, there was a span of 16 bases. Germline lookup yields CDR1 SGHDT and CDR2 YYEEEE. The CDR3 consists of 18 residues. DNA for the CDR3: TGTGCCAGCAGCTTGGTAAGCGCGCTTTGGAGCTCTGGAAACACCATATATTTT. Protein product: CASSLVSALWSSGNTIYF.

The chain has TRBV7-3 and TRBJ2-2; TRBD2 agrees at 12 bases. V lost 6 bases, J lost 2 bases, and 4 bases stayed unmatched. CDR1 and CDR2 from the germline V gene are SGHTA and FQGTGA. The CDR3 is made up of 16 amino acids. The CDR3 sequence: CASRSGLAGNTGELFF. In DNA form, the CDR3 reads TGTGCCAGCAGATCTGGACTAGCGGGAAACACCGGGGAGCTGTTTTTT.

The rearrangement joins TRBV7-3 to TRBJ2-1; D uncertain. V lost 5 bases to trimming and J lost 4 bases, with 9 bases between them. The CDR3 totals 13 residues. Germline V gene data show CDR1 as SGHTA and CDR2 as FQGTGA. In DNA form, the CDR3 reads TGTGCCAGCAGCCCCACTCGGTACAATGAGCAGTTCTTC. Protein: CASSPTRYNEQFF. Full variable domain (rest looked up from reference TRBV7-3 and TRBJ2-1): GAGVSQTPSNKVTEKGKYVELRCDPISGHTALYWYRQSLGQGPEFLIYFQGTGAADDSGLPNDRFFAVRPEGSVSTLKIQRTERGDSAVYLCASSPTRYNEQFFGPGTRLTVL.

The chain is built from TRBV7-3 and TRBJ2-7, with D maybe TRBD2 (5 bases). Deletions cut 2 bases from V and 4 bases from J, with 12 bases between. CDR3 length: 14 residues. The germline CDR1 and CDR2 sequences are SGHTA and FQGTGA. The CDR3 protein is CASSLEGHPYEQYF. The CDR3 DNA reads TGTGCCAGCAGCTTAGAGGGTCACCCTTACGAGCAGTACTTC.

The chain has TRBV7-2 and TRBJ1-4, with TRBD1 matching 7 bases. The length of the CDR3 is 13 residues. Trimming took 7 bases from V and 8 from J; bases not matched to a gene: 7. Germline lookup yields CDR1 SGHTA and CDR2 FQGNSA. The CDR3 reads CASKTGEGEKLFF. The DNA of the CDR3 is TGTGCCAGCAAAACAGGGGAAGGGGAAAAACTGTTTTTT.

The chain recombines TRBV5-1 with TRBJ2-2; TRBD2 agrees at 7 bases. This CDR3 has 15 amino acids. CDR1 is SGHRS, CDR2 YFSETQ, per germline. Germline trimming cut 4 bases from V and 1 base from J; bases unmatched to any gene: 4. CDR3 nucleotides: TGCGCCAGCAGCCGGGGAGGGGAGAACACCGGGGAGCTGTTTTTT. Amino acids: CASSRGGENTGELFF.

The rearrangement joins TRBV12-3 or TRBV12-4 to TRBJ2-4; D is possibly TRBD1 (8 bases). This CDR3 region has 12 residues. V lost 5 bases and J 9 bases, leaving 11 bases between the germline ends. CDR3 in amino acids: CASSHRGGIQYF. In DNA, the CDR3 is TGTGCCAGCAGTCACAGGGGGGGCATTCAGTACTTC.

J is TRBJ1-1 and V is TRBV7-2; weak D call: TRBD1 (6 bases). CDR1 and CDR2 from the germline V gene are SGHTA and FQGNSA. The V gene lost 5 bases and the J gene lost 9 bases, with 16 bases spanning the gap. The CDR3 contains 13 residues. DNA for the CDR3: TGTGCCAGCAGCCACGAGGGGGTCGGACAAGCTTTCTTT. Residues: CASSHEGVGQAFF.

This chain uses TRBV3-1 (or the pseudogene TRBV3-2) with TRBJ1-2; D remains ambiguous. V lost 1 base, J lost 8 bases, and 14 bases lay in between. The CDR3 length is 14 residues. Germline V lookup: CDR1 LGHDT, CDR2 YNNKEL (reference sequence). DNA for the CDR3: TGTGCCAGCAGCCAAGCCCCCACGACGACAGGCTACACCTTC. As protein: CASSQAPTTTGYTF.

For this clone: Other nucleotide sequences in the sample specify the same CDR3. The chain joins TRBV10-3 to TRBJ1-5, with D possibly matching TRBD1 (6 bases). This CDR3 region has 17 residues. V dropped 0 bases and J dropped 1 base, with 13 bases sitting between them. CDR1 is ENHRY and CDR2 is SYGVKD in the germline V gene. The CDR3 sequence is CAISESGGGSSNQPQHF. CDR3 bases: TGTGCCATCAGTGAGTCAGGGGGGGGGTCGAGCAATCAGCCCCAGCATTTT.

The chain uses TRBV27 and TRBJ2-5; tentatively, D is TRBD1 (7 bases). CDR1 and CDR2 (germline): MNHEY, SMNVEV (reference sequence). Trimming pared 3 bases from V and 2 bases from J, leaving 10 bases between. The CDR3 runs to 14 residues. This CDR3 reads CASSFAGQQETQYF. In DNA, the CDR3 is TGTGCCAGCAGTTTCGCGGGACAGCAAGAGACCCAGTACTTC.

The chain couples TRBV6-1 to TRBJ1-3; D uncertain. This CDR3 is 16 amino acids long. Trimming removed 1 base from V and 0 bases from J, with 10 bases in between. CDR1 and CDR2 (germline): MNHNS, SASEGT. The CDR3 DNA follows: TGTGCCAGCAGTGAAGAGGAGGGCCCCTCTGGAAACACCATATATTTT. Amino acids: CASSEEEGPSGNTIYF.

The chain couples TRBV30 to TRBJ2-7, with D perhaps TRBD2 (5 bases). Germline CDR1 GTSNPN, CDR2 SVGIG (reference sequence). The CDR3 runs to 12 residues. V lost 5 bases and J lost 5, with 13 bases in between. In DNA, the CDR3 is TGTGCCTGGGGACCCGGAGGTAACGAGCAGTACTTC. Translating it yields CAWGPGGNEQYF.

The rearrangement uses TRBV6-2 or TRBV6-3 and TRBJ1-2, with D hard to call. This CDR3 is built from 13 residues. Germline V CDR1 and CDR2: MNHEY, SVGEGT. V gave up 6 bases and J gave up 0 bases, with 8 bases separating them. CDR3 sequence: CASSHIPNYGYTF. The CDR3 DNA reads TGTGCCAGCAGCCATATACCTAACTATGGCTACACCTTC.

This chain connects TRBV14 to TRBJ2-2, with D perhaps given as TRBD1 or TRBD2 (5 bases each). The V and J ends lost 3 bases and 5 bases respectively, with 16 bases between them. This CDR3 has 16 amino acids. In germline, CDR1 is SGHDN, CDR2 FVKESK. The CDR3 loop reads CASSHTRQGRTGELFF. The CDR3 DNA reads TGTGCCAGCAGCCACACTAGGCAGGGTCGAACCGGGGAGCTGTTTTTT.

The gene calls are TRBV29-1 and TRBJ2-7, with D maybe TRBD1 (7 bases). In germline, CDR1 is SQVTM, CDR2 ANQGSEA. Trimming removed 6 bases at V and 1 base at J, with 16 bases between. The CDR3 spans 14 residues. Here the CDR3 DNA reads TGCAGCGTGGACGACAGGGAGGCTTCCTACGAGCAGTACTTC. This gives the protein CSVDDREASYEQYF.

The chain joins TRBV19 to TRBJ2-2; 9 bases match TRBD2. CDR1 LNHDA and CDR2 SQIVND come from the germline V gene (reference sequence). V dropped 3 bases and J dropped 5; count of bases not matched to a gene: 7. This CDR3 is built from 16 residues. The CDR3 loop reads CASSISPLAGTGELFF. CDR3 in DNA: TGTGCCAGTAGTATCAGCCCCCTAGCGGGGACCGGGGAGCTGTTTTTT.

There are a few counts of this clone. The rearrangement links TRBV6-2 or TRBV6-3 to TRBJ1-1; D not certain. The CDR3 consists of 13 residues. Germline V gene data show CDR1 as MNHEY and CDR2 as SVGEGT. The ends were cut back, 3 bases at V and 4 bases at J, with 9 bases in the middle. DNA of the CDR3: TGTGCCAGCAGTTATTTAGTTAGCACTGAAGCTTTCTTT. It encodes CASSYLVSTEAFF.

J is TRBJ1-5 and V is TRBV6-2 or TRBV6-3, with 7 bases that match TRBD1. Germline values: CDR1 MNHEY, CDR2 SVGEGT. J lost 0 bases, V lost 2 bases, and 7 bases had no gene match. The CDR3 length is 17 residues. The CDR3 nucleotides are TGTGCCAGCAGTTACGGCAAGGGGGCTTTTAGCAATCAGCCCCAGCATTTT. It encodes CASSYGKGAFSNQPQHF.

This chain uses TRBV27 with TRBJ1-4, with D possibly matching TRBD1 (5 bases). The germline V gene has CDR1 MNHEY and CDR2 SMNVEV (reference sequence). CDR3 length: 16 residues. V was trimmed by 5 bases and J by 3 bases, leaving 16 bases between them. The CDR3 DNA follows: TGTGCCAGCAGTCCCGTGAACAGGACACCTAATGAAAAACTGTTTTTT. This sequence encodes CASSPVNRTPNEKLFF.

Of note for this clone: The sample has other DNA sequences that encode this CDR3 too. The chain is built from TRBV7-2 and TRBJ1-1; D unclear. Trimming took off 4 bases at V and 3 bases at J, with 3 bases between the two ends. Germline CDR1 is SGHTA and CDR2 is FQGNSA. This CDR3 comprises 11 residues. CDR3 coding DNA: TGTGCCAGCAGCTCCGACACTGAAGCTTTCTTT. Translation gives CASSSDTEAFF.

This clone was seen just once. This chain links TRBV7-2 with TRBJ2-3; 9 bases are shared with TRBD2. The CDR3 consists of 15 residues. After removal of 4 bases from V and 0 bases from J, the junction contained 2 bases not matched to a gene. Germline loops: CDR1 SGHTA, CDR2 FQGNSA. CDR3 region: CASSSGLASTDTQYF. The CDR3 DNA reads TGTGCCAGCAGCTCAGGACTAGCGAGCACAGATACGCAGTATTTT.

V gene TRBV11-3 combines with J gene TRBJ2-3; D may be TRBD2 (6 bases). V dropped 3 bases and J dropped 2 bases, with 9 bases sitting between them. Germline assignment: CDR1 SGHNT and CDR2 YENEEA. CDR3 size: 14 residues. The chain's CDR3 is CASSFRGITDTQYF. As DNA, the CDR3 is TGTGCCAGCAGCTTCCGGGGGATCACAGATACGCAGTATTTT.

This chain links TRBV6-4 with TRBJ1-1, with D perhaps matching TRBD1 (6 bases). The CDR3 runs to 14 residues. The germline V gene encodes CDR1 MRHNA and CDR2 SNTAGT. The V gene lost 6 bases and the J gene lost 11 bases, with 22 bases spanning the gap. The CDR3 region is CASREQGSSVSAFF. The CDR3 nucleotides are TGTGCCAGCAGGGAACAGGGATCATCGGTGTCGGCTTTCTTT.